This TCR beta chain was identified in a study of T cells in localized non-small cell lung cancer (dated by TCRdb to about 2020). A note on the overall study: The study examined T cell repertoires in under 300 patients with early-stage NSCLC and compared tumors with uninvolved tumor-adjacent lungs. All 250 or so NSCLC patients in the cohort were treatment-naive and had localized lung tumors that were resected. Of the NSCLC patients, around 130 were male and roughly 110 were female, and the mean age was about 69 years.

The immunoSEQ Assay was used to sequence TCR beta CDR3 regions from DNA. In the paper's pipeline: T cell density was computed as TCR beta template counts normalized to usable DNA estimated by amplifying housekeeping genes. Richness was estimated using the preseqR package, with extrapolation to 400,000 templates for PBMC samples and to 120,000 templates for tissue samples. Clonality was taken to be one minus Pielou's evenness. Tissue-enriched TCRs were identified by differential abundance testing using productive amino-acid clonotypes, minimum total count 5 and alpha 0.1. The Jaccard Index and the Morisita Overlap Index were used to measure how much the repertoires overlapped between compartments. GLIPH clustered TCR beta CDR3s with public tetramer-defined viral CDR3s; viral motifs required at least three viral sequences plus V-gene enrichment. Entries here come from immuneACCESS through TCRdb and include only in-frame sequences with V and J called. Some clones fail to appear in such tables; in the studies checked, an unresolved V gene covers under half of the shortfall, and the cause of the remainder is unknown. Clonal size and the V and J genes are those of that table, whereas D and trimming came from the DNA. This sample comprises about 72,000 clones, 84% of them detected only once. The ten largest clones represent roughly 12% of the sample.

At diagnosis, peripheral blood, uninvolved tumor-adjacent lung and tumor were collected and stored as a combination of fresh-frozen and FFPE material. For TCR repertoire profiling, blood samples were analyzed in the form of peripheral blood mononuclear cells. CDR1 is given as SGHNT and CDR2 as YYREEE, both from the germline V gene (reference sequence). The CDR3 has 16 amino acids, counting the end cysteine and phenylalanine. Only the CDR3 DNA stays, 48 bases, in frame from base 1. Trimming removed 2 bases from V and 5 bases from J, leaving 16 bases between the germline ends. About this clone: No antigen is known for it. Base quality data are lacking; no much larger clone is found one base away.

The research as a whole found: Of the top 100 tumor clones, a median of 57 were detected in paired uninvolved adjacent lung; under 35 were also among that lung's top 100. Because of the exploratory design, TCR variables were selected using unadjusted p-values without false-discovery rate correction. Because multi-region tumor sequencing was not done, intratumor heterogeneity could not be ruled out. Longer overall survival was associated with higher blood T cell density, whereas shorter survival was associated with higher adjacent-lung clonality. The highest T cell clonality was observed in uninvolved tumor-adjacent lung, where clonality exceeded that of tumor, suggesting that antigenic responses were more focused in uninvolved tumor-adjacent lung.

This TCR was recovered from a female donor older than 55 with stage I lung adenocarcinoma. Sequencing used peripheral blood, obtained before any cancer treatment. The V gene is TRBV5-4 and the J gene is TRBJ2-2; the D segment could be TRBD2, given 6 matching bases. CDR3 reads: CASSLPGGPGTGELFF. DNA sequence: TGTGCCAGCAGCTTACCTGGAGGGCCGGGGACCGGGGAGCTGTTTTTT.